What follows are 7 T cell receptor beta chains derived from one specimen sequenced in a study of blood T cell repertoires in COVID-19. This table comes from immunoSEQ multiplex PCR, and its TCRdb copy is limited to in-frame clones, with some not included. The sample includes about 59,000 clones, about 80% of them seen just once. The specimen was peripheral blood. The receptors come from a woman aged 80 or over with acute or convalescent COVID-19.

The chain uses TRBV30 and TRBJ2-1; 8 nucleotides align to TRBD2. V lost 0 bases, J lost 7 bases, and 8 bases stayed unmatched. The CDR3 has 15 residues. Looked up from germline, CDR1 is GTSNPN and CDR2 is SVGIG (reference sequence). As DNA, the CDR3 is TGTGCCTGGAGTGTAAGAGGGACTAGTATAAATGAGCAGTTCTTC. This translates into CAWSVRGTSINEQFF. Filled out from reference TRBV30 and TRBJ2-1, the complete variable domain reads SQTIHQWPATLVQPVGSPLSLECTVEGTSNPNLYWYRQAAGRGLQLLFYSVGIGQISSEVPQNLSASRPQDRQFILSSKKLLLSDSGFYLCAWSVRGTSINEQFFGPGTRLTVL.

The V call is TRBV10-3, the J call TRBJ1-1; D is possibly TRBD1 (5 bases). The CDR3 is 13 amino acids. V shed 2 bases and J shed 3 bases, with 7 bases lying between them. Germline V gene data show CDR1 as ENHRY and CDR2 as SYGVKD. The CDR3 reads CAISEGGDTEAFF. Written as DNA, the CDR3 is TGTGCCATCAGTGAGGGGGGGGACACTGAAGCTTTCTTT.

The rearrangement joins TRBV2 to TRBJ2-5; TRBD2 aligns across 10 bases. This CDR3 is built from 15 residues. Germline V gene data show CDR1 as SNHLY and CDR2 as FYNNEI. J lost 4 bases, V lost 6 bases, and 8 bases had no gene match. CDR3 DNA sequence: TGTGCCAGCAGACGCGGACTAGCGGTGTCAGAGACCCAGTACTTC. As protein: CASRRGLAVSETQYF.

CDR3 loop: CASSTDGRWGDYGYTF. The CDR3 DNA sequence: TGTGCCAGTAGTACGGACGGTAGATGGGGAGACTATGGCTACACCTTC. The chain couples TRBV19 to TRBJ1-2; D gene uncertain. CDR1 is LNHDA, CDR2 SQIVND, per germline (reference sequence). CDR3 length: 16 amino acids. V was trimmed by 4 bases and J by 3 bases, leaving 18 bases between them.

V and J are TRBV29-1 and TRBJ2-1; the D gene is possibly TRBD1 (6 bases). The CDR3 sequence is 12 residues long. V lost 7 bases, J lost 9 bases, and 16 bases lay in between. In germline, CDR1 is SQVTM, CDR2 ANQGSEA. The CDR3 sequence is CSATKDSLEQFF. The DNA for the CDR3 is TGCAGCGCCACCAAGGACAGCCTTGAGCAGTTCTTC.

The chain recombines TRBV3-1 (or the pseudogene TRBV3-2) with TRBJ1-1; TRBD1 might be the D (6 bases). This CDR3 contains 16 residues. CDR1 LGHDT and CDR2 YNNKEL come from the germline V gene (reference sequence). V was cut by 6 bases and J by 0 bases, with 17 bases left in between. In nucleotides, the CDR3 is TGTGCCAGCAGGTCCAGGGGAAGCTTGATGAACACTGAAGCTTTCTTT. Its protein is CASRSRGSLMNTEAFF.

This clone has only one observation. This rearrangement joins TRBV21-1 to TRBJ1-2; the table names TRBD1, a call not compared with the DNA. TRBV21-1 is listed as a pseudogene. This CDR3 has 16 amino acids. In DNA form, the CDR3 reads TGTGCCAGCAGCAAGGATTCGGGACAGGGAAGCTATGGCTACACCTTC. Translation: CASSKDSGQGSYGYTF.